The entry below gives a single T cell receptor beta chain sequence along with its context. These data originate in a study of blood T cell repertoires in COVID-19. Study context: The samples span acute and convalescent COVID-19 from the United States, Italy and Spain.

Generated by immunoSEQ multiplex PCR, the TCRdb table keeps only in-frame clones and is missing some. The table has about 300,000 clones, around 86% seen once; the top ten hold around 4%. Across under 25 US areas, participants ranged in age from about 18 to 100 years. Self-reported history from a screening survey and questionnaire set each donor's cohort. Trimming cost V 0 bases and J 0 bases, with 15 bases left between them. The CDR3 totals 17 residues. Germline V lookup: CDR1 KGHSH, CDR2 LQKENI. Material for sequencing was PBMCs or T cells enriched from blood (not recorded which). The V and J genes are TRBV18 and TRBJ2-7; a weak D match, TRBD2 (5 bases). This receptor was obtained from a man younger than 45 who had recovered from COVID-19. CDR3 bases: TGTGCCAGCTCACCACCGGGGTTGCGAGGGAGCTCCTACGAGCAGTACTTC. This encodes CASSPPGLRGSSYEQYF. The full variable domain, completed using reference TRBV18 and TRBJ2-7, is NAGVMQNPRHLVRRRGQEARLRCSPMKGHSHVYWYRQLPEEGLKFMVYLQKENIIDESGMPKERFSAEFPKEGPSILRIQQVVRGDSAAYFCASSPPGLRGSSYEQYFGPGTRLTVT.